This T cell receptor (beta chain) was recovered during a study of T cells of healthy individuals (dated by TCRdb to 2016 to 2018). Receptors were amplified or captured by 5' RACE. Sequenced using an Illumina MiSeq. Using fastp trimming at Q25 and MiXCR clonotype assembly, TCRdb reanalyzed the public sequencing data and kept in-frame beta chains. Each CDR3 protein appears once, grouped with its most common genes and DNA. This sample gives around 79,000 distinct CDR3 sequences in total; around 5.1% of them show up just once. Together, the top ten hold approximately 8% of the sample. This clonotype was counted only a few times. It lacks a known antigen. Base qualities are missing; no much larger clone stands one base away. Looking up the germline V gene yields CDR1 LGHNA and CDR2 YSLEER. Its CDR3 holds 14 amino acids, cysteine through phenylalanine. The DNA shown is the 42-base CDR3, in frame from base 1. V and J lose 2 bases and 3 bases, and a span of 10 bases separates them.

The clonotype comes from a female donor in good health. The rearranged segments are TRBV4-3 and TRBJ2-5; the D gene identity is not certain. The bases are TGCGCCAGCAGCCAATCGGTCGGAGAAGAGACCCAGTACTTC. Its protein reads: CASSQSVGEETQYF.